This T cell receptor (beta chain) is from a study of T-cell memory formation after mild COVID-19. 5'RACE primed at constant segments yielded TCR alpha and TCR beta cDNA libraries bearing sample barcodes and UMIs. Via MiXCR, TCRdb re-called the 5' RACE reads, giving one row per CDR3 protein. This table holds approximately 260,000 distinct CDR3 sequences, roughly 18% found once. As to this clonotype: What it recognizes is unknown.

Study-level points and caveats: Some clones that responded turned up in pre-infection memory, which suggests that cross-reactive memory joined in. Nothing confirmed that second-wave clones peaking on day 37 were specific for SARS-CoV-2. Contracting CD4+ clones lay largely in CM and EM, with CD8+ ones residing in EMRA.

The CDR3 is 14 amino acids. Trimming cost V 2 bases and J 6 bases; bases outside gene matches: 4. CDR1 is MNHEY, CDR2 SVGEGT, per germline. The specimen sequenced was PBMCs or a T cell subset sorted from them (not recorded which). The sequence derives from a man aged 18 to 30 who had mild COVID-19 (a few samples of this study predate the infection). Cell type and time point are not known. This rearrangement joins TRBV6-2 or TRBV6-3 to TRBJ2-4; 7 bases are shared with TRBD1. The CDR3 region is CASSYGDRGNIQYF. As DNA, the CDR3 is TGTGCCAGCAGTTACGGGGACAGAGGAAACATTCAGTACTTC.